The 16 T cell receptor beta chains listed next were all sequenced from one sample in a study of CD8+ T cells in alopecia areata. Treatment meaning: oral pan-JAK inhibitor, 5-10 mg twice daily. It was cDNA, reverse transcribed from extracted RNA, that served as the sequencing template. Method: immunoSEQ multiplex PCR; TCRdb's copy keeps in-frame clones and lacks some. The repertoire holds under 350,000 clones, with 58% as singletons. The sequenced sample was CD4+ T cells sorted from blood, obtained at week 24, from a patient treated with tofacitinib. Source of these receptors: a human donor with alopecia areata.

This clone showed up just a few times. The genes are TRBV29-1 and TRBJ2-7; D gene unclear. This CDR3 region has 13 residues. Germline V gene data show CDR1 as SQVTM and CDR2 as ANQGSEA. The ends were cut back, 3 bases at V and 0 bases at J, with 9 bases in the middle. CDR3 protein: CSVDRISSYEQYF. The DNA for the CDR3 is TGCAGCGTTGACAGGATAAGCTCCTACGAGCAGTACTTC.

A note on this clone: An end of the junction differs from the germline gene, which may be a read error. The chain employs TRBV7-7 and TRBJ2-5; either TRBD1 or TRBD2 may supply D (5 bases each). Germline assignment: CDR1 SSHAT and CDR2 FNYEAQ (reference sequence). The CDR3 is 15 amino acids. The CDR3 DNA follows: TGTGCTAGCAGCTTGGGGACCGGTTACCAAGAGACCCAGTACTTC. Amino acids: CASSLGTGYQETQYF.

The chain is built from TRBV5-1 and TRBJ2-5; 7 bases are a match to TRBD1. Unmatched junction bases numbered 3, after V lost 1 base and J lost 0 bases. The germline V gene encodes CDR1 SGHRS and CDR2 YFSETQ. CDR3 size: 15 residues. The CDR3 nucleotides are TGCGCCAGCAGCTTGTGGGGACAGAACCAAGAGACCCAGTACTTC. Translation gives CASSLWGQNQETQYF.

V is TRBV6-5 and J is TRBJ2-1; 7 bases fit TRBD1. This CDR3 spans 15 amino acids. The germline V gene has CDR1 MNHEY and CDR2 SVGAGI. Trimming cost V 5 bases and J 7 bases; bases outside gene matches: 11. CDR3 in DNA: TGTGCCAGCAGTGTGAGCCCGGGACAGATAAATGAGCAGTTCTTC. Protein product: CASSVSPGQINEQFF.

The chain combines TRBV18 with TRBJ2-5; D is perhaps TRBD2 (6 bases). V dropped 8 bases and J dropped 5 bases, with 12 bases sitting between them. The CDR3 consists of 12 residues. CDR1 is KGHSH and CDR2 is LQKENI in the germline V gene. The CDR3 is CASTPGRETQYF. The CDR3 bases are TGTGCCAGCACCCCAGGGAGGGAGACCCAGTACTTC.

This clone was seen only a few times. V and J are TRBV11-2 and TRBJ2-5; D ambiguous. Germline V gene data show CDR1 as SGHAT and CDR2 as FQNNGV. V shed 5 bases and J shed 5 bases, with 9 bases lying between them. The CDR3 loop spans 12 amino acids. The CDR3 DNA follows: TGTGCCAGCAGCCCCAAGCTGGAGACCCAGTACTTC. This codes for CASSPKLETQYF.

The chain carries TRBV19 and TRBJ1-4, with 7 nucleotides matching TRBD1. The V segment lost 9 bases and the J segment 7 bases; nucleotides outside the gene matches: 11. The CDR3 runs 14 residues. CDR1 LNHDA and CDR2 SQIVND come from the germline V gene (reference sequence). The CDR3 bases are TGTGCCAGCCTAAAACAGGGGCCGGTTGAAAAACTGTTTTTT. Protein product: CASLKQGPVEKLFF.

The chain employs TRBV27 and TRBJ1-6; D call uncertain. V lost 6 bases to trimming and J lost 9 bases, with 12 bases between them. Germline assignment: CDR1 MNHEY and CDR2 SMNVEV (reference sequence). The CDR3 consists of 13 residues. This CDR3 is CASSPRRRSPLHF. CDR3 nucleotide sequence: TGTGCCAGCAGCCCCAGGCGTCGTTCACCCCTCCACTTT.

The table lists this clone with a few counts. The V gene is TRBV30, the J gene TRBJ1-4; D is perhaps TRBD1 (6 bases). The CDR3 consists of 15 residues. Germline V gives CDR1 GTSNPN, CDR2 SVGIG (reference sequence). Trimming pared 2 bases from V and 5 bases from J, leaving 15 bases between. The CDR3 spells CAWSIMTGPNEKLFF. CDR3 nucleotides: TGTGCCTGGAGTATCATGACAGGTCCAAATGAAAAACTGTTTTTT.

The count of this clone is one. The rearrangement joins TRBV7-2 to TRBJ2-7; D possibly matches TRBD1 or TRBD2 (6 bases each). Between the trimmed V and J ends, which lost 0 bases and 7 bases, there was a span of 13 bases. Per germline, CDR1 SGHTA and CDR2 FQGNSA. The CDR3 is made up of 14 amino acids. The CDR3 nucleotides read TGTGCCAGCAGCTTAGCGGGGGGCCTCGGAGAGCAGTACTTC. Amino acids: CASSLAGGLGEQYF. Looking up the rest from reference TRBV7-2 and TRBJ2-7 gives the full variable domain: GAGVSQSPSNKVTEKGKDVELRCDPISGHTALYWYRQSLGQGLEFLIYFQGNSAPDKSGLPSDRFSAERTGGSVSTLTIQRTQQEDSAVYLCASSLAGGLGEQYFGPGTRLTVT.

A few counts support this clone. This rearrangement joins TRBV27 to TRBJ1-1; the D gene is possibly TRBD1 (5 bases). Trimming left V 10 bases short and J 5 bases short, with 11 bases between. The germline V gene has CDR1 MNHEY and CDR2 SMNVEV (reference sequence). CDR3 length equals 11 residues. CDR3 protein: CAIIRGTEAFF. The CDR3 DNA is TGTGCCATCATCCGGGGGACTGAAGCTTTCTTT.

Written as DNA, the CDR3 is TGTGCCAGCAGTTCCGACTGGAACTATGGCTACACCTTC. This sequence encodes CASSSDWNYGYTF. The chain links TRBV28 to TRBJ1-2; D is ambiguous. Trimming took off 4 bases at V and 2 bases at J, with 8 bases between the two ends. This CDR3 region has 13 residues. Germline assignment: CDR1 MDHEN and CDR2 SYDVKM.

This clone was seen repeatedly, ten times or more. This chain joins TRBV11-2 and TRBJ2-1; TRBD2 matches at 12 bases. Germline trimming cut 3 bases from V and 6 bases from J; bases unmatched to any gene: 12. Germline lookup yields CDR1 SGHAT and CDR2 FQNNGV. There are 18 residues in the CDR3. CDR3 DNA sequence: TGTGCCAGCAGCTTTGGGCTAGCGGGGGGGCAGGTGAGCAATGAGCAGTTCTTC. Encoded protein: CASSFGLAGGQVSNEQFF.

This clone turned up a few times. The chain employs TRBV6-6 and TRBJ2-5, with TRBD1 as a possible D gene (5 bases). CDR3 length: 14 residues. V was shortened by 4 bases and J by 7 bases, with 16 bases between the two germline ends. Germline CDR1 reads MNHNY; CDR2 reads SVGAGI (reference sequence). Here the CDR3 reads CASSSYQGLGTQYF. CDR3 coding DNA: TGTGCCAGCAGTTCCTACCAGGGTTTGGGGACCCAGTACTTC.

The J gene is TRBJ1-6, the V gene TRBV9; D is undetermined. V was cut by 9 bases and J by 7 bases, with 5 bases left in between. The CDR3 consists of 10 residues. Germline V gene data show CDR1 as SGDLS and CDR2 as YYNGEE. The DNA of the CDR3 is TGTGCCAACAGAAATTCACCCCTCCACTTT. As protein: CANRNSPLHF.

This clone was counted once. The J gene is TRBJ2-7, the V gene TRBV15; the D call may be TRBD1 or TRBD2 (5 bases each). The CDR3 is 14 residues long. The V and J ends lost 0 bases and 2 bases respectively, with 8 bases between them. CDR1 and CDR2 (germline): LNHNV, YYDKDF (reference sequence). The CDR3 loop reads CATSRDSGPYEQYF. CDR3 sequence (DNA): TGTGCCACCAGCAGAGATTCGGGGCCCTACGAGCAGTACTTC.